This T cell receptor (beta chain) derives from a study of molecular identifiers for immune sequencing clone quantification. The CDR3 runs to 15 residues. V gave up 5 bases and J gave up 8 bases; unmatched junction bases: 9. Germline CDR1 SEHNR, CDR2 FQNEAQ (reference sequence). TCRdb re-called the PCR reads through MiXCR, storing one row per CDR3 protein. The sample carries over 550,000 distinct CDR3 sequences, about 25% recorded once. The sample was naive CD8+ T cells from blood, with Jurkat cell RNA spiked in. This sample's subset: FACS-sorted CD8+CD4-CCR7+CD45RA+ naive T cells. V and J are TRBV7-9 and TRBJ2-1; 10 bases line up with TRBD1. The TCR comes from a human donor in good health. Some libraries in this study had Jurkat cell RNA spiked in. This chain's CDR3 is CASSPGTGDLHEQFF. The CDR3 DNA reads as TGTGCCAGCAGCCCCGGGACAGGGGACTTACATGAGCAGTTCTTC.